This TCR beta chain was retrieved from a study of blood T cell repertoires in COVID-19. Study overall: Sources were T cells, B-cell-depleted T cells, or PBMCs; the material itself was cDNA or gDNA.

In the study's own analysis: For nucleated cells, counts were estimated from reference gene primer amplification. Repertoires were generated with immunoSEQ multiplex PCR, while TCRdb's copy carries only in-frame clones and drops some. Clone size and the V and J calls come from that table; the DNA yielded D and trimming. The sample has about 240,000 clones; around 84% are singletons. Germline CDR1 SGHTS, CDR2 YDEGEE. Between the trimmed V and J ends, which lost 2 bases and 7 bases, there was a span of 22 bases. The CDR3 totals 18 residues. The sequenced sample was peripheral blood. The chain recombines TRBV5-8 with TRBJ1-6; weak D call: TRBD1 (5 bases). The receptor was isolated from a woman in her late teens or twenties with acute or convalescent COVID-19. CDR3 bases: TGTGCCAGCAGCTTAGAAAGTGTGGGCAGGGCCAGCAATTCACCCCTCCACTTT. Its translation is CASSLESVGRASNSPLHF.